A single sample is the source of the 18 T cell receptor beta chains below, sequenced in a study of cytomegalovirus exposure and HLA in healthy donors. TCRdb's copy holds only in-frame clones and misses some; the assay was immunoSEQ multiplex PCR. The sample has tens of thousands of clones, 85% to 95% seen once. The sequenced material came from PBMCs. The receptors come from a young woman in good health and CMV-seronegative.

The chain employs TRBV11-2 and TRBJ2-7, with D possibly matching TRBD1 (5 bases). CDR1 and CDR2 (germline): SGHAT, FQNNGV. The CDR3 consists of 17 residues. The germline V and J ends were trimmed by 6 bases and 2 bases, with 23 bases remaining between them. CDR3 residues: CASSLGADTPSPYEQYF. The CDR3 DNA follows: TGTGCCAGCAGTCTTGGTGCGGACACCCCATCACCCTACGAGCAGTACTTC. The complete variable domain, with remaining parts taken from reference TRBV11-2 and TRBJ2-7, reads EAGVAQSPRYKIIEKRQSVAFWCNPISGHATLYWYQQILGQGPKLLIQFQNNGVVDDSQLPKDRFSAERLKGVDSTLKIQPAKLEDSAVYLCASSLGADTPSPYEQYFGPGTRLTVT.

The chain combines TRBV6-4 with TRBJ2-2; D remains unclear. From germline, CDR1 is MRHNA and CDR2 SNTAGT. V was shortened by 6 bases and J by 7 bases, with 12 bases between the two germline ends. The CDR3 extends over 13 amino acids. The CDR3 nucleotides read TGTGCCAGCAGCCTAGACTGGAACGGGGAGCTGTTTTTT. It is translated as CASSLDWNGELFF.

The chain employs TRBV9 and TRBJ2-2, with 7 bases that match TRBD1. CDR1 is SGDLS and CDR2 is YYNGEE in the germline V gene. The CDR3 length is 15 residues. The V segment lost 5 bases and the J segment 8 bases; nucleotides outside the gene matches: 12. CDR3: CASREGTALGGELFF. CDR3 bases: TGTGCCAGCAGAGAAGGGACAGCCCTCGGAGGGGAGCTGTTTTTT. The whole variable domain, remainder taken from reference TRBV9 and TRBJ2-2, is DSGVTQTPKHLITATGQRVTLRCSPRSGDLSVYWYQQSLDQGLQFLIQYYNGEERAKGNILERFSAQQFPDLHSELNLSSLELGDSALYFCASREGTALGGELFFGEGSRLTVL.

This sequence joins TRBV11-2 and TRBJ2-3, with 9 bases lining up with TRBD2. The V and J ends lost 5 bases and 3 bases, in that order; junction bases with no gene match: 9. CDR3 length equals 16 residues. In germline, CDR1 is SGHAT, CDR2 FQNNGV. CDR3 sequence reads: CASSDMREGGTDTQYF. In DNA, the CDR3 is TGTGCCAGCAGCGATATGCGGGAGGGGGGGACAGATACGCAGTATTTT.

The chain employs TRBV5-1 and TRBJ1-1; TRBD1 matches 8 bases. The CDR3 spans 13 residues. V lost 7 bases to trimming and J lost 2 bases; unmatched junction nucleotides: 4. Per the germline V gene, CDR1 is SGHRS and CDR2 is YFSETQ. This chain's CDR3 is CASRQGSNTEAFF. The DNA for the CDR3 is TGCGCCAGCCGACAGGGGAGTAACACTGAAGCTTTCTTT. The whole variable domain, remainder taken from reference TRBV5-1 and TRBJ1-1, is KAGVTQTPRYLIKTRGQQVTLSCSPISGHRSVSWYQQTPGQGLQFLFEYFSETQRNKGNFPGRFSGRQFSNSRSEMNVSTLELGDSALYLCASRQGSNTEAFFGQGTRLTVV.

CDR3 amino acids: CASAGLAGGSGTDTQYF. CDR3 DNA sequence: TGTGCCAGCGCGGGACTAGCGGGGGGTTCGGGCACAGATACGCAGTATTTT. The V gene is TRBV9, the J gene TRBJ2-3; 15 bases line up with TRBD2. Losses at the gene ends were 7 bases for V and 1 base for J; bases not matched to a gene: 7. The V gene's germline CDR1 is SGDLS and CDR2 YYNGEE. The CDR3 is made up of 17 amino acids. The whole variable domain, remainder taken from reference TRBV9 and TRBJ2-3, is DSGVTQTPKHLITATGQRVTLRCSPRSGDLSVYWYQQSLDQGLQFLIQYYNGEERAKGNILERFSAQQFPDLHSELNLSSLELGDSALYFCASAGLAGGSGTDTQYFGPGTRLTVL.

J is TRBJ1-1 and V is TRBV28, with unresolved D. V lost 3 bases, J lost 0 bases, and 8 bases lay in between. The CDR3 runs to 14 residues. Germline values: CDR1 MDHEN, CDR2 SYDVKM. In DNA form, the CDR3 reads TGTGCCAGCAGTTTTAACAAAATGAACACTGAAGCTTTCTTT. Its protein is CASSFNKMNTEAFF.

The chain combines TRBV7-8 with TRBJ1-5; 9 nucleotides agree with TRBD1. CDR3 size: 15 residues. In germline, CDR1 is SGHVS, CDR2 FQNEAQ. With V trimmed by 5 bases and J by 2 bases, 4 bases remained unmatched. CDR3: CASSVRDRGNQPQHF. CDR3 sequence (DNA): TGTGCCAGCAGCGTCCGGGACAGGGGCAATCAGCCCCAGCATTTT.

The DNA for the CDR3 is TGTGCCAGCAGTGTTGACAGGAGCTCTGGAAACACCATATATTTT. This sequence encodes CASSVDRSSGNTIYF. The rearrangement joins TRBV25-1 to TRBJ1-3, with TRBD1 as a possible D gene (6 bases). This CDR3 contains 15 residues. The V end lost 4 bases, the J end lost 0 bases, and 10 bases lay between the germline ends. Germline V lookup: CDR1 MGHDK, CDR2 SYGVNS.

The genes are TRBV7-8 and TRBJ2-7; TRBD2 agrees at 9 bases. CDR3 size: 14 residues. Germline trimming cut 1 base from V and 4 bases from J; bases unmatched to any gene: 2. Germline-derived CDR1 and CDR2 are SGHVS and FQNEAQ. The CDR3 DNA reads as TGTGCCAGCAGCTTAGAGCTAGCGGGGTACGAGCAGTACTTC. This encodes CASSLELAGYEQYF.

The rearrangement uses TRBV7-8 and TRBJ1-2; D not resolved. The germline V and J ends were trimmed by 7 bases and 0 bases, with 12 bases remaining between them. Germline CDR1 is SGHVS and CDR2 is FQNEAQ. The CDR3 runs to 14 residues. The CDR3 protein is CASTSVNSNYGYTF. The DNA for the CDR3 is TGTGCCAGCACCTCTGTGAACTCTAACTATGGCTACACCTTC.

For this clone: Other DNA variants within this sample encode the same CDR3. The genes are TRBV7-8 and TRBJ2-2; D gene unclear. The CDR3 extends over 15 amino acids. Germline CDR1 is SGHVS and CDR2 is FQNEAQ. Trimming took 1 base from V and 2 from J, leaving 8 bases between them. CDR3 nucleotide sequence: TGTGCCAGCAGCTTAGGGGCCTCAAACACCGGGGAGCTGTTTTTT. Amino acids: CASSLGASNTGELFF.

The V call is TRBV4-1, the J call TRBJ1-2, with no clear D. The germline V and J ends were trimmed by 0 bases and 8 bases, with 22 bases remaining between them. The germline V gene has CDR1 MGHRA and CDR2 YSYEKL. The CDR3 covers 17 residues. CDR3 DNA: TGCGCCAGCAGCCAAGATGTAACAACTAGCAGGAGAGTCGGCTACACCTTC. As protein: CASSQDVTTSRRVGYTF.

The chain joins TRBV27 to TRBJ2-7, with 12 positions matching TRBD2. Germline V gene data show CDR1 as MNHEY and CDR2 as SMNVEV (reference sequence). The CDR3 is 14 amino acids. V lost 7 bases to trimming and J lost 6 bases; unmatched junction nucleotides: 7. The CDR3: CASKSLAGGTEQYF. CDR3 DNA sequence: TGTGCCAGCAAATCTCTAGCGGGAGGGACCGAGCAGTACTTC.

The rearrangement joins TRBV19 to TRBJ2-3, with 11 bases identical to TRBD2. The CDR3 is 17 residues long. With 2 bases clipped from V and 2 bases from J, the junction kept 6 bases outside the gene matches. The germline V gene has CDR1 LNHDA and CDR2 SQIVND (reference sequence). DNA of the CDR3: TGTGCCAGTAGTATAATACTAGCGGGGGCCCACACAGATACGCAGTATTTT. As protein: CASSIILAGAHTDTQYF.

The chain carries TRBV28 and TRBJ2-1, with D perhaps TRBD2 (5 bases). The CDR3 length is 16 residues. The germline V and J ends were trimmed by 6 bases and 8 bases, with 23 bases remaining between them. Germline assignment: CDR1 MDHEN and CDR2 SYDVKM. CDR3 nucleotide sequence: TGTGCCAGCAGCCCCCTCCTGGTGGGGAGAGGGTATGAGCAGTTCTTC. This translates into CASSPLLVGRGYEQFF.

This chain connects TRBV7-9 to TRBJ1-2, with TRBD1 as a possible D gene (5 bases). Trimming removed 1 base from V and 7 bases from J, with 16 bases in between. Germline-derived CDR1 and CDR2 are SEHNR and FQNEAQ (reference sequence). The CDR3 length is 15 residues. The DNA for the CDR3 is TGTGCCAGCAGCTTAGATAGCCCTAGTAGGGGTGGCTACACCTTC. Translation gives CASSLDSPSRGGYTF.

The V and J genes are TRBV5-4 and TRBJ2-5; 9 bases line up with TRBD2. Germline V gene lookup returns CDR1 SGHNT and CDR2 YYREEE (reference sequence). The junction had 13 bases not matched to a gene; V was cut back by 5 bases and J by 5 bases. The CDR3 extends over 16 amino acids. CDR3 bases: TGTGCCAGCAGTACCGCGCTAGCGGGAAGGCCTGAGACCCAGTACTTC. Translating it yields CASSTALAGRPETQYF.